These T cell receptor beta chains were read from a single sample in a study of T cells in Graves' hyperthyroidism and ophthalmopathy. TCRdb redid the calling of the multiplex PCR reads with MiXCR, one entry per CDR3 protein. The sample includes approximately 640,000 distinct CDR3 sequences, around 15% of them seen just once. The sequencing sample was made of blood. These receptor sequences come from a woman aged 25-40 years with Graves' hyperthyroidism. Each CDR3 is given with its conserved first and last residue. Each record gives: CDR3 protein, CDR3 DNA, D gene, clone size, V gene, J gene. The D gene is left open where the match is weak. Clone size is given for some rows only: seen once, a few or many times, or a class if the clone is expanded.

CASKRYSTDTQYF	TGTGCCAGCAAGCGATATAGCACAGATACGCAGTATTTT	-	few	TRBV6-5	TRBJ2-3
CASSLTDYNEQFF	TGTGCCAGCAGCTTGACAGACTACAATGAGCAGTTCTTC	-	many	TRBV12-3/TRBV12-4	TRBJ2-1
CASSTSPGAFQETQYF	TGTGCCAGTAGTACCAGTCCCGGGGCCTTTCAAGAGACCCAGTACTTC	-	-	TRBV19	TRBJ2-5
CSVRTGGNTEAFF	TGCAGCGTCCGGACAGGGGGCAACACTGAAGCTTTCTTT	TRBD1	many	TRBV29-1	TRBJ1-1
CASSHLTSGLYEQYF	TGTGCCAGCAGCCACTTGACTAGCGGGCTCTACGAGCAGTACTTC	TRBD2	many	TRBV4-2	TRBJ2-7
CASTAGGFTNSPLHF	TGTGCCAGCACCGCGGGCGGGTTTACCAATTCACCCCTCCACTTT	-	-	TRBV12-3/TRBV12-4	TRBJ1-6
CASSDTSGRAASSYNEQFF	TGTGCCAGCAGCGACACTAGCGGGAGGGCCGCTAGCTCCTACAATGAGCAGTTCTTC	TRBD2	-	TRBV7-2	TRBJ2-1
CASSQAPHSPNNYNEQFF	TGTGCCAGCAGCCAAGCGCCGCATAGCCCGAACAACTACAATGAGCAGTTCTTC	-	-	TRBV3-1	TRBJ2-1
CASRSGLAGGETQYF	TGCGCCAGCAGATCAGGACTAGCGGGAGGTGAGACCCAGTACTTC	TRBD2	-	TRBV5-1	TRBJ2-5
CASSLVRGAQTSTEQFF	TGCGCCAGCAGCTTGGTCCGGGGGGCTCAAACGTCAACTGAGCAGTTCTTC	-	few	TRBV5-1	TRBJ2-1
CATRATSGVYNEQFF	TGTGCCACCAGGGCAACTAGCGGGGTCTACAATGAGCAGTTCTTC	TRBD2	many	TRBV24-1	TRBJ2-1
CASSFRGLAGETGELFF	TGTGCCAGCAGTTTCAGGGGACTAGCGGGAGAGACCGGGGAGCTGTTTTTT	TRBD2	few	TRBV12-3/TRBV12-4	TRBJ2-2
CASSLGWGDEKLFF	TGCGCCAGCAGCTTGGGGTGGGGAGATGAAAAACTGTTTTTT	-	-	TRBV5-1	TRBJ1-4
CATSEAGTGGLYNEQFF	TGTGCCACCAGTGAGGCCGGGACAGGGGGACTCTACAATGAGCAGTTCTTC	TRBD1	-	TRBV24-1	TRBJ2-1
CASSSPGLAYPGANVLTF	TGTGCCAGCAGTTCCCCGGGACTAGCATACCCCGGGGCCAACGTCCTGACTTTC	TRBD2	many	TRBV28	TRBJ2-6
CASSLQTQDTQYF	TGTGCCAGCAGCTTACAAACTCAGGATACGCAGTATTTT	-	many	TRBV7-3	TRBJ2-3
CSASPTNREHLYEQYF	TGCAGTGCTAGTCCCACTAACAGGGAGCACCTCTACGAGCAGTACTTC	-	many	TRBV20-1	TRBJ2-7
CASSPWDTLSGTEAFF	TGTGCCAGTAGTCCCTGGGACACCCTAAGCGGCACTGAAGCTTTCTTT	-	few	TRBV19	TRBJ1-1
CASSFRGGPEAFF	TGTGCCAGCAGTTTTAGAGGGGGCCCTGAAGCTTTCTTT	TRBD1	many	TRBV28	TRBJ1-1
CASSLSGDIQYF	TGTGCCAGCAGCCTATCGGGAGACATTCAGTACTTC	-	many	TRBV2	TRBJ2-4
CASSRRTVSPYNSPLHF	TGTGCCAGCAGCCGGAGGACAGTCAGTCCCTATAATTCACCCCTCCACTTT	-	-	TRBV5-6	TRBJ1-6
CAWRWQTNTEAFF	TGTGCCTGGAGGTGGCAGACTAACACTGAAGCTTTCTTT	-	many	TRBV30	TRBJ1-1
CASSLESGLANEQFF	TGCGCCAGCAGCTTGGAGTCGGGACTAGCGAATGAGCAGTTCTTC	TRBD2	many	TRBV5-1	TRBJ2-1
CASSASGTSDEQYF	TGTGCCAGCAGCGCGTCCGGGACTAGCGACGAGCAGTACTTC	TRBD2	many	TRBV9	TRBJ2-7
CSQTGLGADTQYF	TGCAGTCAAACTGGCCTGGGCGCAGATACGCAGTATTTT	-	-	TRBV20-1	TRBJ2-3
CASSVADGSPYNEQFF	TGTGCCAGCAGCGTAGCGGACGGGAGCCCCTACAATGAGCAGTTCTTC	-	-	TRBV9	TRBJ2-1
CASGFDSSYEQYF	TGTGCTAGTGGTTTCGACAGCTCCTACGAGCAGTACTTC	-	many	TRBV12-5	TRBJ2-7
CASSYPGTVNTGAFF	TGTGCCAGCAGTTACCCGGGGACAGTGAACACTGGAGCTTTCTTT	TRBD1	few	TRBV6-2/TRBV6-3	TRBJ1-1
CASAAGTEIYEQYF	TGCGCCAGCGCGGCCGGGACGGAGATCTACGAGCAGTACTTC	-	few	TRBV10-1	TRBJ2-7
CASNPASSYEQYF	TGTGCCAGCAACCCGGCCAGCTCCTACGAGCAGTACTTC	-	many	TRBV7-9	TRBJ2-7
CASSETHAGYGYTF	TGTGCCAGCAGCGAGACCCACGCGGGCTATGGCTACACCTTC	-	-	TRBV7-9	TRBJ1-2
CAWSVGQVNSPLHF	TGTGCCTGGAGTGTTGGACAGGTCAATTCACCCCTCCACTTT	TRBD1	many	TRBV30	TRBJ1-6
CASSYGIGQTNQPQHF	TGTGCCAGCAGTTACGGGATCGGGCAGACCAATCAGCCCCAGCATTTT	-	many	TRBV6-2/TRBV6-3	TRBJ1-5
CAWNRADSYEQYF	TGTGCCTGGAACCGGGCGGACTCCTACGAGCAGTACTTC	-	many	TRBV30	TRBJ2-7
CASSQDFSYLAKNIQYF	TGCGCCAGCAGCCAAGATTTCAGCTACCTAGCCAAAAACATTCAGTACTTC	-	-	TRBV4-3	TRBJ2-4
CASSLDLRHTGELFF	TGTGCCAGCAGCTTAGACCTACGACACACCGGGGAGCTGTTTTTT	-	few	TRBV7-2	TRBJ2-2
CASSEGATSGQSTDTQYF	TGTGCCAGCAGTGAAGGGGCGACTAGCGGGCAGAGCACAGATACGCAGTATTTT	TRBD2	few	TRBV6-1	TRBJ2-3
CSAPLAGTYEQYF	TGCAGTGCCCCCTTGGCAGGGACCTACGAGCAGTACTTC	-	-	TRBV20-1	TRBJ2-7
CASSLGRTTNEQFF	TGCGCCAGCAGCTTGGGCCGGACTACCAATGAGCAGTTCTTC	-	-	TRBV5-1	TRBJ2-1
CASSQDQAVGTEAFF	TGCGCCAGCAGCCAAGATCAAGCCGTGGGCACTGAAGCTTTCTTT	-	few	TRBV4-3	TRBJ1-1
CASGGPDRGGYTF	TGTGCCAGCGGCGGGCCGGACAGGGGAGGCTACACCTTC	TRBD1	many	TRBV27	TRBJ1-2
CASSGLVTGELFF	TGTGCCAGCAGCGGACTAGTCACCGGGGAGCTGTTTTTT	TRBD2	once	TRBV6-2/TRBV6-3	TRBJ2-2
CASSPSGTGLEAFF	TGTGCCAGCTCACCATCCGGGACCGGCCTTGAAGCTTTCTTT	-	-	TRBV18	TRBJ1-1
CASSIPGDIGRGYTF	TGTGCCAGCAGTATCCCCGGGGACATCGGTCGCGGCTACACCTTC	-	many	TRBV27	TRBJ1-2
CASSGVQETQYF	TGCGCCAGTTCAGGGGTCCAAGAGACCCAGTACTTC	-	-	TRBV5-1	TRBJ2-5